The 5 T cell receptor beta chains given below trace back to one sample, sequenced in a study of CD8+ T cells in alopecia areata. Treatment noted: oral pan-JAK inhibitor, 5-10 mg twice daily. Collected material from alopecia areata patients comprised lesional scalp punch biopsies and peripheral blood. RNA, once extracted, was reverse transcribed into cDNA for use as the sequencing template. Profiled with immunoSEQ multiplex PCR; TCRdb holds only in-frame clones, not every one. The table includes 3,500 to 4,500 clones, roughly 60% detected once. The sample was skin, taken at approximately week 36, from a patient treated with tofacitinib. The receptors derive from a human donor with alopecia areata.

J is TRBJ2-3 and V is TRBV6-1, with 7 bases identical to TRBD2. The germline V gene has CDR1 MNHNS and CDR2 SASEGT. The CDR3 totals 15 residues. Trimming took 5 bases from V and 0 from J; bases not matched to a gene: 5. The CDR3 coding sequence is TGTGCCAGCAGTCTTCTAGCGGCGAGCACAGATACGCAGTATTTT. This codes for CASSLLAASTDTQYF.

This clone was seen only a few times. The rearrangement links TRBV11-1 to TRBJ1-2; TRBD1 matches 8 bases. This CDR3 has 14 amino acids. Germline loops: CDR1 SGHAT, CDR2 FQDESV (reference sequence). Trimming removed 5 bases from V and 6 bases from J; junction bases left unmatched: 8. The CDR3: CASSPGRQGNGYTF. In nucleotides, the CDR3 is TGTGCCAGCAGCCCAGGGAGACAGGGGAATGGCTACACCTTC.

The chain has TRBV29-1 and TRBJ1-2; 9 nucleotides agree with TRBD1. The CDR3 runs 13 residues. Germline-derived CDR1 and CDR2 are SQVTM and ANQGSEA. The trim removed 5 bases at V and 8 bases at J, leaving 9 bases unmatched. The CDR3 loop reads CSVSTGGAGGYTF. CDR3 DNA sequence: TGCAGCGTTTCAACAGGGGGCGCAGGGGGCTACACCTTC.

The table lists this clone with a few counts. The CDR3 spells CASSDTDRGHHTGELFF. CDR3 bases: TGTGCCAGCAGCGACACGGACAGGGGGCATCACACCGGGGAGCTGTTTTTT. The chain employs TRBV9 and TRBJ2-2; 11 bases map to TRBD1. V dropped 3 bases and J dropped 3; count of bases not matched to a gene: 7. The CDR3 is made up of 17 amino acids. CDR1 SGDLS and CDR2 YYNGEE come from the germline V gene.

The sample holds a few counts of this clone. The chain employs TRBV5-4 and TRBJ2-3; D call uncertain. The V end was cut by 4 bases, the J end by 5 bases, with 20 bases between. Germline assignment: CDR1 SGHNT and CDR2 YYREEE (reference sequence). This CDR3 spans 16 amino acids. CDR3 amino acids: CASSLYGREEKDTQYF. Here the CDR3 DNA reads TGTGCCAGCAGCCTATACGGAAGGGAAGAAAAAGATACGCAGTATTTT. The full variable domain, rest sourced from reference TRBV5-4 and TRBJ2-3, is ETGVTQSPTHLIKTRGQQVTLRCSSQSGHNTVSWYQQALGQGPQFIFQYYREEENGRGNFPPRFSGLQFPNYSSELNVNALELDDSALYLCASSLYGREEKDTQYFGPGTRLTVL.